This TCR beta chain was sequenced during a study of blood T cell repertoires in COVID-19. Method: immunoSEQ multiplex PCR; TCRdb's copy keeps in-frame clones and lacks some. Counted here are around 160,000 clones, about 83% occurring once; the ten biggest clones make up 5.5% to 7.5%. CDR1 and CDR2 (germline): SGHDN, FVKESK. Unmatched junction bases numbered 16, after V lost 0 bases and J lost 4 bases. CDR3 length: 20 amino acids. Sequenced input: PBMCs or T cells enriched from blood (not recorded which). The V and J genes are TRBV14 and TRBJ2-7; 12 nucleotides line up with TRBD2. The clonotype originates from a woman aged 45-60 years who had been exposed to COVID-19. CDR3 region: CASSQETGLAGLNQDYEQYF. The CDR3 DNA is TGTGCCAGCAGCCAAGAAACAGGACTAGCGGGGCTAAACCAAGATTACGAGCAGTACTTC. The full variable domain, completed using reference TRBV14 and TRBJ2-7, is EAGVTQFPSHSVIEKGQTVTLRCDPISGHDNLYWYRRVMGKEIKFLLHFVKESKQDESGMPNNRFLAERTGGTYSTLKVQPAELEDSGVYFCASSQETGLAGLNQDYEQYFGPGTRLTVT.